The sequence of this T cell receptor (beta chain) was determined in a study of identifying expanded T cells in peripheral blood. Only one count was recorded for this clone. Some clones are missing from TCRdb's copy, which holds only in-frame ones; the method was immunoSEQ multiplex PCR. The sample has about 100,000 clones, approximately 88% seen once; the top ten hold around an eighth. During the collection period, no donor immune events like infections were recorded. Germline loops: CDR1 SQVTM, CDR2 ANQGSEA. This CDR3 has 16 amino acids. Germline trimming cut 7 bases from V and 2 bases from J; bases unmatched to any gene: 11.

The rearrangement links TRBV29-1 to TRBJ1-1, with TRBD1 matching over 12 bases. Specimen: blood. The clonotype comes from a person aged 18-69 years in good health. DNA for the CDR3: TGCAGCGCATTTCCGGGACAGGGGGCGCGAAACACTGAAGCTTTCTTT. It codes for CSAFPGQGARNTEAFF.